These T cell receptor beta chains were read from a single sample in a study of a mutant IDH1 vaccine in newly diagnosed glioma. This table comes from immunoSEQ multiplex PCR, and its TCRdb copy is limited to in-frame clones, with some not included. The sample shows some 71,000 clones, around 90% of them seen only once. No antigen has been assigned to these receptors. The specimen was PBMCs, collected from a glioma patient whose treatment included an IDH1 peptide vaccine. Receptors were obtained from a man aged 30-40 years with glioma. Both conserved end residues are part of each CDR3. D genes are given only for firm matches. Clone sizes are given selectively: once, few, many, or a class where the clone is expanded.

D gene	V gene	J gene	clone size	CDR3 protein	CDR3 DNA
TRBD1	TRBV5-1	TRBJ1-6	-	CASSTGDLKDSPLHF	TGCGCCAGCAGCACAGGGGATCTTAAGGATTCACCCCTCCACTTT
-	TRBV11-2	TRBJ2-3	-	CASSLHRFTDTQYF	TGTGCCAGCAGCTTGCACAGATTCACAGATACGCAGTATTTT
-	TRBV9	TRBJ2-1	-	CASSSRVTGSYNEQFF	TGTGCCAGCAGCTCCAGAGTTACAGGGTCCTACAATGAGCAGTTCTTC
-	TRBV7-2	TRBJ1-5	-	CASSFNSNRPQHF	TGTGCCAGCAGCTTTAACAGCAATCGGCCCCAGCATTTT
TRBD1	TRBV28	TRBJ1-2	-	CASSPNYGGQGLPEDGYTF	TGTGCCAGCAGTCCCAATTATGGGGGACAGGGGCTTCCCGAGGATGGCTACACCTTC
-	TRBV28	TRBJ1-2	-	CASSRRGGYTFGGGGYGYTF	-
TRBD2	TRBV15	TRBJ2-1	once	CATRNSGTSNYNEQFF	TGTGCCACCAGGAATTCCGGGACTAGTAACTACAATGAGCAGTTCTTC
-	TRBV7-9	TRBJ2-7	-	CASSLTFSYEQYF	TGTGCCAGCAGCTTAACCTTTTCCTACGAGCAGTACTTC
-	TRBV18	TRBJ2-1	-	CASSPAGNEQFF	TGTGCCAGCTCACCAGCAGGGAATGAGCAGTTCTTC
-	TRBV2	TRBJ2-7	-	CASLTSGTNYEQYF	TGTGCCAGCTTGACCTCCGGGACAAACTACGAGCAGTACTTC
-	TRBV5-1	TRBJ2-1	-	CASSLARAEYNEQFF	TGCGCCAGCAGCTTGGCCAGGGCCGAGTACAATGAGCAGTTCTTC
-	TRBV11-1	TRBJ1-1	-	CASSSGDTEAFF	TGTGCCAGCAGCTCAGGGGACACTGAAGCTTTCTTT
-	TRBV28	TRBJ2-7	-	CASTPSRGAREQYF	TGTGCCAGCACTCCCTCTCGGGGGGCTCGGGAGCAGTACTTC
-	TRBV4-1	TRBJ2-7	-	CASSPHAEGTYEQYF	TGCGCCAGCAGCCCCCACGCCGAGGGAACCTACGAGCAGTACTTC
-	TRBV5-6	TRBJ1-1	-	CASSSLIGGTEAFF	TGTGCCAGCAGCTCCCTTATCGGGGGGACTGAAGCTTTCTTT
-	TRBV5-6	TRBJ2-5	once	CASSLAWTQETQYF	TGTGCCAGCAGCTTGGCCTGGACGCAAGAGACCCAGTACTTC
TRBD1	TRBV2	TRBJ2-7	-	CASSGTGVPQQYF	TGTGCCAGCAGTGGGACAGGGGTCCCCCAGCAGTACTTC
-	TRBV10-3	TRBJ1-3	once	CAIRRNSLDNTIYF	TGTGCCATCAGGCGAAATTCTCTGGACAACACCATATATTTT
TRBD1	TRBV28	TRBJ1-2	-	CASSPGTDLSYGYTF	TGTGCCAGCAGCCCCGGGACAGACCTATCCTATGGCTACACCTTC
TRBD1	TRBV10-3	TRBJ2-3	-	CAIDPGQSTDTQYF	TGTGCCATCGATCCGGGACAGAGCACAGATACGCAGTATTTT
-	TRBV7-3	TRBJ2-1	-	CASKGSGDEQFF	TGTGCCAGCAAGGGGAGCGGCGATGAGCAGTTCTTC
TRBD1	TRBV28	TRBJ2-1	-	CASSLTGQGVEQFF	TGTGCCAGCAGCCTCACGGGACAGGGGGTTGAGCAGTTCTTC
-	TRBV19	TRBJ1-2	-	CASSSRQVNYGYTF	TGTGCCAGTAGTTCACGACAGGTAAACTATGGCTACACCTTC
TRBD2	TRBV4-1	TRBJ2-2	-	CASSQDSGGGVTGELFF	TGCGCCAGCAGCCAAGATTCCGGTGGGGGGGTCACCGGGGAGCTGTTTTTT
-	TRBV20-1	TRBJ2-7	-	CSVDENEQYF	TGCAGTGTGGACGAGAACGAGCAGTACTTC
TRBD1	TRBV2	TRBJ1-4	-	CASSEDRVYEKLFF	TGTGCCAGCAGTGAGGACAGGGTCTATGAAAAACTGTTTTTT
-	TRBV4-1	TRBJ1-1	-	CASSQEGPNTEAFF	TGCGCCAGCAGCCAAGAGGGTCCGAACACTGAAGCTTTCTTT
-	TRBV27	TRBJ2-7	few	CASMEAGGPYEQYF	TGTGCCAGCATGGAAGCGGGCGGCCCCTACGAGCAGTACTTC